Presented here are 15 T cell receptor beta chains from one specimen sequenced in a study of blood T cell repertoires in COVID-19. The data were produced by immunoSEQ multiplex PCR, yet TCRdb's version contains in-frame clones alone and is incomplete. This table holds over 75,000 clones, 70% to 90% found once. Sequences were obtained from peripheral blood. The receptors derive from a woman aged 80 or over with acute or convalescent COVID-19.

The chain couples TRBV2 to TRBJ2-1; 9 bases align to TRBD2. Germline V gives CDR1 SNHLY, CDR2 FYNNEI. This CDR3 has 15 amino acids. The trim removed 7 bases at V and 9 bases at J, leaving 13 bases unmatched. Here the CDR3 reads CASTKARAGGGEQFF. CDR3 DNA: TGTGCCAGCACTAAAGCACGGGCGGGAGGGGGTGAGCAGTTCTTC.

V gene TRBV28 combines with J gene TRBJ2-7; D is undetermined. Germline assignment: CDR1 MDHEN and CDR2 SYDVKM. The V gene lost 4 bases and the J gene lost 2 bases, with 15 bases spanning the gap. CDR3 length equals 15 residues. The DNA of the CDR3 is TGTGCCAGCAGTTCTGGATCGACAAATCCCTACGAGCAGTACTTC. Protein: CASSSGSTNPYEQYF. Full variable domain (remainder filled in from reference TRBV28 and TRBJ2-7): DVKVTQSSRYLVKRTGEKVFLECVQDMDHENMFWYRQDPGLGLRLIYFSYDVKMKEKGDIPEGYSVSREKKERFSLILESASTNQTSMYLCASSSGSTNPYEQYFGPGTRLTVT.

This chain joins TRBV27 and TRBJ2-1; 9 bases align to TRBD2. CDR3 length equals 14 residues. Germline CDR1 is MNHEY and CDR2 is SMNVEV (reference sequence). V gave up 3 bases and J gave up 9 bases; unmatched junction bases: 6. The CDR3 spells CASSFGSGSAEQFF. The CDR3, as DNA: TGTGCCAGCAGTTTTGGTAGCGGGAGTGCTGAGCAGTTCTTC.

V is TRBV6-5 and J is TRBJ2-5, with 8 bases fitting TRBD1. The CDR3 spans 13 residues. Germline CDR1 MNHEY, CDR2 SVGAGI. J lost 3 bases, V lost 11 bases, and 8 bases had no gene match. The CDR3, as DNA: TGTGCCGGAAGACAGGGGAGCAAAGAGACCCAGTACTTC. This encodes CAGRQGSKETQYF.

The V and J genes are TRBV6-6 and TRBJ1-4, with TRBD1 matching 9 bases. The CDR3 is made up of 16 amino acids. J lost 3 bases, V lost 6 bases, and 8 bases had no gene match. CDR1 is MNHNY and CDR2 is SVGAGI in the germline V gene (reference sequence). The chain's CDR3 is CASSQGQGPSNEKLFF. The DNA for the CDR3 is TGTGCCAGCAGCCAGGGACAGGGACCGTCTAATGAAAAACTGTTTTTT.

J is TRBJ1-4 and V is TRBV5-6; D is perhaps TRBD1 (5 bases). CDR1 and CDR2 from the germline V gene are SGHDT and YYEEEE. V lost 0 bases to trimming and J lost 6 bases, with 9 bases between them. The CDR3 is made up of 14 amino acids. The CDR3 here is CASSLVGVDEKLFF. DNA of the CDR3: TGTGCCAGCAGCTTGGTAGGGGTGGATGAAAAACTGTTTTTT.

The J gene is TRBJ1-1, the V gene TRBV7-2; 7 bases are a match to TRBD1. The CDR3 has 14 amino acids. The junction had 7 bases not matched to a gene; V was cut back by 6 bases and J by 3 bases. Germline V gene data show CDR1 as SGHTA and CDR2 as FQGNSA. The DNA of the CDR3 is TGTGCCAGCAGACCCGGGACAGTTTACACTGAAGCTTTCTTT. Translation gives CASRPGTVYTEAFF.

The gene calls are TRBV9 and TRBJ2-3; 10 bases map to TRBD2. CDR1 is SGDLS and CDR2 is YYNGEE in the germline V gene. The trim removed 3 bases at V and 3 bases at J, leaving 7 bases unmatched. The CDR3 extends over 16 amino acids. CDR3 amino acids: CASSESGRGTTDTQYF. The CDR3 DNA follows: TGTGCCAGCAGCGAGAGCGGGAGGGGGACTACAGATACGCAGTATTTT.

In this sample, this clone turned up once. The gene calls are TRBV20-1 and TRBJ2-7; TRBD1 is a possible D gene (5 bases). CDR1 and CDR2 (germline): DFQATT, SNEGSKA (reference sequence). Trimming cost V 6 bases and J 5 bases, with 11 bases left between them. CDR3 length: 11 residues. The CDR3 coding sequence is TGCAGTGCACAGTCCAGGGACGAGCAGTACTTC. It encodes CSAQSRDEQYF.

This sequence joins TRBV4-1 and TRBJ2-7; 10 nucleotides align to TRBD1. Per the germline V gene, CDR1 is MGHRA and CDR2 is YSYEKL. The CDR3 contains 18 residues. Trimming removed 0 bases from V and 3 bases from J; junction bases left unmatched: 11. The CDR3 protein is CASSQDLVGRTGGYEQYF. CDR3 DNA: TGCGCCAGCAGCCAAGATCTGGTGGGCAGGACAGGGGGCTACGAGCAGTACTTC.

The rearrangement uses TRBV7-3 and TRBJ1-2, with TRBD1 matching over 11 bases. The CDR3 consists of 13 residues. V was clipped by 5 bases and J by 6 bases; unmatched bases: 2. Germline values: CDR1 SGHTA, CDR2 FQGTGA. In DNA, the CDR3 is TGTGCCAGCAGCCGGGACAGGGGGAATGGCTACACCTTC. Translating it yields CASSRDRGNGYTF. The variable domain in full, completed from reference TRBV7-3 and TRBJ1-2, reads GAGVSQTPSNKVTEKGKYVELRCDPISGHTALYWYRQSLGQGPEFLIYFQGTGAADDSGLPNDRFFAVRPEGSVSTLKIQRTERGDSAVYLCASSRDRGNGYTFGSGTRLTVV.

The CDR3 bases are TGTGCCAGCAGCACCGGGACAGGGCAAGGCTACACCTTC. This sequence encodes CASSTGTGQGYTF. The chain has TRBV6-6 and TRBJ1-2, with 9 bases identical to TRBD1. J lost 8 bases, V lost 6 bases, and 7 bases had no gene match. The CDR3 has 13 residues. Germline CDR1 and CDR2: MNHNY and SVGAGI (reference sequence).

The chain uses TRBV27 and TRBJ2-7, with TRBD1 identical over 7 bases. CDR1 is MNHEY and CDR2 is SMNVEV in the germline V gene (reference sequence). The junction had 9 bases not matched to a gene; V was cut back by 6 bases and J by 4 bases. The CDR3 is 14 amino acids. Here the CDR3 DNA reads TGTGCCAGCAGACTAGGGACAGCCCTTTACGAGCAGTACTTC. Translating gives CASRLGTALYEQYF.

The rearrangement uses TRBV24-1 and TRBJ1-4, with 9 nucleotides matching TRBD1. Germline trimming cut 3 bases from V and 13 bases from J; bases unmatched to any gene: 11. CDR1 is KGHDR, CDR2 SFDVKD, per germline. The CDR3 is 15 residues long. CDR3 region: CATSDPGQGTERLFF. The CDR3 DNA follows: TGTGCCACCAGTGATCCGGGACAGGGTACGGAGAGACTGTTTTTT.

This chain links TRBV18 with TRBJ1-6, with D maybe TRBD1 (6 bases). The CDR3 is 13 amino acids. V gave up 5 bases and J gave up 5 bases, with 7 bases separating them. Germline CDR1 reads KGHSH; CDR2 reads LQKENI. The CDR3 bases are TGTGCCAGCTCAGGACAGAATAATTCACCCCTCCACTTT. It yields the protein CASSGQNNSPLHF.